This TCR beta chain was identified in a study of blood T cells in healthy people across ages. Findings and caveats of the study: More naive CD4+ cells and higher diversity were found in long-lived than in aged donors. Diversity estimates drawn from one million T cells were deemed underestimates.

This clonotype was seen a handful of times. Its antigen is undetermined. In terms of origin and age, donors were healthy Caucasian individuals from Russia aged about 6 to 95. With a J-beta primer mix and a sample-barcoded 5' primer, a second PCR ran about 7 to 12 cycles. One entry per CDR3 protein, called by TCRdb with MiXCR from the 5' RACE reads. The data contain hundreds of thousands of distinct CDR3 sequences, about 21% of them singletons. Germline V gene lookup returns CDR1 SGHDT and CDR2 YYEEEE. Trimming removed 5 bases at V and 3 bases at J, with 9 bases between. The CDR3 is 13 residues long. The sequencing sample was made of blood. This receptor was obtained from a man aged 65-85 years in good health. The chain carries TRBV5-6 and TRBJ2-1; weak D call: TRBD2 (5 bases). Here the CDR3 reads CASRGRDYNEQFF. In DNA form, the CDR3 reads TGTGCCAGCAGAGGTCGGGACTACAATGAGCAGTTCTTC. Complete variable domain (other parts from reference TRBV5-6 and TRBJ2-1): DAGVTQSPTHLIKTRGQQVTLRCSPKSGHDTVSWYQQALGQGPQFIFQYYEEEERQRGNFPDRFSGHQFPNYSSELNVNALLLGDSALYLCASRGRDYNEQFFGPGTRLTVL.